This T cell receptor (beta chain) was retrieved from a study of CD8 T cells in Susac syndrome. For the study at large: Sequenced Susac syndrome patients included more than five with clinically active disease and fewer than 10 in remission. When blood was collected, patients with Susac syndrome were therapy-naive, were taking corticosteroids, or were receiving intravenous immunoglobulin alone.

Negative isolation yielded CD8+ and CD4+ T cells; FACS enriched TEMRA cells. cDNA came from roughly 0.53 to 1 ug RNA primed by random hexamers. Amplification of TCR beta CDR3 across 54 Vbeta and 13 Jbeta was performed with immunoSEQ multiplex PCR. MiXCR, run by TCRdb on the immunoSEQ multiplex PCR reads, gives a single entry per CDR3 protein. The sample carries around 180,000 distinct CDR3 sequences, 94% recorded once. The V gene end was trimmed by 5 bases and the J gene end by 7 bases; junction bases not matched to a gene: 5. The CDR3 extends over 14 amino acids. Germline loops: CDR1 SGHTA, CDR2 FQGTGA.

This receptor was taken from a human donor with Susac syndrome. Material: CD4+ T cells from PBMCs. The gene calls are TRBV7-3 and TRBJ1-6, with TRBD1 matching 7 bases. CDR3 nucleotide sequence: TGTGCCAGCAGCAACGACAGGGAGAATTCACCCCTCCACTTT. Translating it yields CASSNDRENSPLHF.